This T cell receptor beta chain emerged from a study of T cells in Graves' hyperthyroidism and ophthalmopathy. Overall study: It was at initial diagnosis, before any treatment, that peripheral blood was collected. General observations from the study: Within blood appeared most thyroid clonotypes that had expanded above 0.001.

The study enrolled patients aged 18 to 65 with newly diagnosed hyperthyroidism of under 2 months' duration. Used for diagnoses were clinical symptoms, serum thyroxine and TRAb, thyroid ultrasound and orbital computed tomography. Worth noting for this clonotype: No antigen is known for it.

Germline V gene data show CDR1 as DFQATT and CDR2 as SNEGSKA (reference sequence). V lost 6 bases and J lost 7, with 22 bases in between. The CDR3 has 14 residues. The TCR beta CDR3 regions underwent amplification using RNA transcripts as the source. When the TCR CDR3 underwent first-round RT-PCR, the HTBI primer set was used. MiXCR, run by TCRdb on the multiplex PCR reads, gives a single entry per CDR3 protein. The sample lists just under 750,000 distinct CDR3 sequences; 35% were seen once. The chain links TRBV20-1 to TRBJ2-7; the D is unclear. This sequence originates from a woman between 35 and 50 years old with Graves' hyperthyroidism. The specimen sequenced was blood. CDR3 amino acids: CSATPPRSYNEQYF. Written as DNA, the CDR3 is TGCAGTGCCACACCCCCCCGGTCCTACAATGAGCAGTACTTC.